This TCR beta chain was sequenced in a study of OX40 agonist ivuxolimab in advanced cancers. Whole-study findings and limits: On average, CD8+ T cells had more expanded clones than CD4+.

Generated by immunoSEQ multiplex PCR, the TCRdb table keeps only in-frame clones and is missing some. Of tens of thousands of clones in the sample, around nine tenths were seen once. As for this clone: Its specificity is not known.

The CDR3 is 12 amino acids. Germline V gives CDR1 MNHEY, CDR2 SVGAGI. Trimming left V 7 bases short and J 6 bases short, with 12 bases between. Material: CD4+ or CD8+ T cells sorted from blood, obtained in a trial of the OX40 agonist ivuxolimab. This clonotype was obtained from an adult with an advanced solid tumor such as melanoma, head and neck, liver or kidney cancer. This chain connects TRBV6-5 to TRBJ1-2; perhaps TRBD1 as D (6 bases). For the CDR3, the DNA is TGTGCCAGCAAGGGGGACTATGATGGCTACACCTTC. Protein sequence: CASKGDYDGYTF.